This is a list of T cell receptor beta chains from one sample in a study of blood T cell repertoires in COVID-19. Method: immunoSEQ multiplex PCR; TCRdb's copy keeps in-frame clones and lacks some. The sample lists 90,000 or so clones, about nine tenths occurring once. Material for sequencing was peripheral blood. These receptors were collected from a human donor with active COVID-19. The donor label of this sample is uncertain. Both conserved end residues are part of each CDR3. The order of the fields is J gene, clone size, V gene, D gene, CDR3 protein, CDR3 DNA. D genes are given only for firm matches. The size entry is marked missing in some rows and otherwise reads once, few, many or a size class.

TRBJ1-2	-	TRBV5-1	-	CASSLAGEQAYYGYTF	TGCGCCAGCAGCTTGGCGGGGGAACAGGCGTACTATGGCTACACCTTC
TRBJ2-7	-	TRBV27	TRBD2	CASSLILGGDEQYF	TGTGCCAGCAGTTTAATTCTTGGGGGGGACGAGCAGTACTTC
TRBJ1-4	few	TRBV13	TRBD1	CASSLHNRDRGPNEKLFF	TGTGCCAGCAGCCTTCACAACCGGGACAGGGGTCCTAATGAAAAACTGTTTTTT
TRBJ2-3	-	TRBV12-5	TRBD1	CASDSGQLSTDTQYF	TGTGCTAGTGATTCGGGACAGCTCAGCACAGATACGCAGTATTTT
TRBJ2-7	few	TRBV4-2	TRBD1	CASSQVPSGTGGYEQYF	TGTGCCAGCAGCCAGGTACCCTCCGGGACAGGGGGCTACGAGCAGTACTTC
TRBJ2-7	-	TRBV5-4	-	CASSLKGSYEQYF	TGTGCCAGCAGCTTGAAGGGGTCCTACGAGCAGTACTTC
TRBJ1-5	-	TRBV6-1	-	CASSARGGLVDQPQHF	TGTGCCAGCAGTGCGAGAGGGGGATTAGTTGATCAGCCCCAGCATTTT
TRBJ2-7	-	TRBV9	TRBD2	CASSVKERGDEEQYF	TGTGCCAGCAGCGTTAAAGAGCGGGGGGATGAGGAGCAGTACTTC
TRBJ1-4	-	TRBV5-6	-	CASSLFMQGRTNEKLFF	TGTGCCAGCAGCTTGTTTATGCAGGGTCGGACTAATGAAAAACTGTTTTTT
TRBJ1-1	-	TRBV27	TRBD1	CASSSRTGWSAEAFF	TGTGCCAGCAGTTCCCGGACAGGGTGGAGCGCTGAAGCTTTCTTT
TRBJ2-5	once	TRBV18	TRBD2	CASSPFTSGGQETQYF	TGTGCCAGCTCACCATTTACTAGCGGGGGCCAAGAGACCCAGTACTTC
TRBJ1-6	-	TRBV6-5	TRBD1	CGHLNRGRNSPLHF	TGTGGCCATCTTAACAGGGGGAGGAATTCACCCCTCCACTTT
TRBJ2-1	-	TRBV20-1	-	CSASVRSSYNEQFF	TGCAGTGCTAGTGTTCGGAGCTCCTACAATGAGCAGTTCTTC
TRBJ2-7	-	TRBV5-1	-	CASRQGTYEQYF	TGCGCCAGCAGACAGGGTACCTACGAGCAGTACTTC
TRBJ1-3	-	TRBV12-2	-	CASRSTPGTGGIRGNTIYF	TGTGCAAGTCGCTCGACGCCCGGGACAGGGGGTATCAGGGGAAACACCATATATTTT
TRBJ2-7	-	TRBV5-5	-	CASSLALGRSYEQYF	TGTGCCAGCAGCTTGGCGCTGGGGCGTTCCTACGAGCAGTACTTC
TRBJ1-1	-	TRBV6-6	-	CASSSQAYNEAFF	TGTGCCAGCAGTAGCCAGGCTTATAATGAAGCTTTCTTT
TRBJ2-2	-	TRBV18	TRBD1	CASSPLRQGATNTGELFF	TGTGCCAGCTCACCACTTCGGCAGGGGGCAACGAACACCGGGGAGCTGTTTTTT